This paragraph covers one T cell receptor (beta chain) sequence. This entry comes from a study of blood T cell repertoires in COVID-19. This table comes from immunoSEQ multiplex PCR, and its TCRdb copy is limited to in-frame clones, with some not included. The sample holds over 150,000 clones; roughly four fifths are singletons and the top ten take around an eighth. Trimming cost V 3 bases and J 12 bases; bases outside gene matches: 11. The germline V gene has CDR1 LNHDA and CDR2 SQIVND (reference sequence). This CDR3 is 14 amino acids long. Sequenced: peripheral blood. The source is a woman in her sixties or seventies with COVID-19, enrolled during active disease. V and J are TRBV19 and TRBJ2-7, with 10 nucleotides matching TRBD2. The CDR3 loop is CASSIGLAGDKLYF. In DNA, the CDR3 is TGTGCCAGTAGTATCGGGCTAGCGGGAGATAAACTGTACTTC.